These T cell receptor beta chains were read from a single sample in a study of technical replicates of blood from a handful of donors. TCRdb keeps only in-frame clones here, not all; method: immunoSEQ multiplex PCR. The data show 80,000 to 90,000 clones, with just under 95% seen just once and 0.2% to 0.3% held by the top ten. Sequenced: T cells isolated from PBMCs. Receptors originate from a human donor in good health. CDR3s include the opening cysteine and the closing phenylalanine or tryptophan. A D gene is named only where the DNA matches it firmly. Not every row has a clone size; where given, it reads once, few, many or a size class.

clone size,V gene,D gene,J gene,CDR3 DNA,CDR3 protein
once,TRBV27,-,TRBJ2-1,TGTGCCAGCAGTTTGAGTCTGGGGGCTTACAATGAGCAGTTCTTC,CASSLSLGAYNEQFF
once,TRBV28,TRBD2,TRBJ2-7,TGTGCCAGCAGTTGGCTGGGGAGGGGCAGTGGAAACGAGCAGTACTTC,CASSWLGRGSGNEQYF
-,TRBV19,TRBD1,TRBJ2-2,TGTGCCAGTAGTATGAGGGACAGGGCACTCCCCGGGGAGCTGTTTTTT,CASSMRDRALPGELFF
-,TRBV7-2,TRBD2,TRBJ2-1,TGTGCCAGCAGCTTAGTTATTGGGAGACTAGCGGTAAACGAGCAGTTCTTC,CASSLVIGRLAVNEQFF
-,TRBV5-6,-,TRBJ1-1,TGTGCCAGCAGGTTACAGGTCGGGAACACTGAAGCTTTCTTT,CASRLQVGNTEAFF
-,TRBV6-4,-,TRBJ1-2,TGTGCCAGCAGGACAGAGAGTGGCTACACCTTC,CASRTESGYTF
-,TRBV7-8,TRBD2,TRBJ2-7,TGTGCCAGCAGCTTACCCACTAGCGGGGGCCCCACCTACGAGCAGTACTTC,CASSLPTSGGPTYEQYF
-,TRBV4-1,-,TRBJ1-1,TGCGCCAGCAGCGCCCCGACAGCGGGGACTGAAGCTTTCTTT,CASSAPTAGTEAFF
few,TRBV4-1,-,TRBJ1-5,TGCGCCAGCGCAGTGGGGGGAGGTCAGCCCCAGCATTTT,CASAVGGGQPQHF
-,TRBV29-1,-,TRBJ2-1,TGCAGCGTTGAAGTCCGGCAGGAAGGTGAGCAGTTCTTC,CSVEVRQEGEQFF
-,TRBV11-1,TRBD2,TRBJ2-1,TGTGCCAGCAGCTCAGCTCCTGGGCGGGAGGTATACAATGAGCAGTTCTTC,CASSSAPGREVYNEQFF
-,TRBV7-9,TRBD1,TRBJ2-1,TGTGCCAGCAGCTTAGCCACAGGGGCCGTCGACTCCTACAATGAGCAGTTCTTC,CASSLATGAVDSYNEQFF
-,TRBV27,TRBD1,TRBJ1-1,TGTGCCAGCAGTTCAGGACAGGGAGCTTTCTTT,CASSSGQGAFF
-,TRBV7-2,TRBD1,TRBJ1-2,TGTGCCAGCAGCTTAATAGGGGGCGGCTACACCTTC,CASSLIGGGYTF
-,TRBV14,-,TRBJ1-1,TGTGCCAGCAGCCCTTACACGAACACTGAAGCTTTCTTT,CASSPYTNTEAFF
-,TRBV11-2,-,TRBJ2-7,TGTGCCAGCAGCTTAGAAGAGGGTGCCTACGAGCAGTACTTC,CASSLEEGAYEQYF
-,TRBV5-1,-,TRBJ2-6,TGCGCCAGCAGCTTAGCCGGGAGAGGGGCCAACGTCCTGACTTTC,CASSLAGRGANVLTF
-,TRBV5-1,-,TRBJ2-7,TGCGCCAGCAGCTCTGAGTTAAGCTCCTACGAGCAGTACTTC,CASSSELSSYEQYF
-,TRBV29-1,TRBD1,TRBJ2-2,TGCAGCGTTGACAGGGGGCAGACCGGGGAGCTGTTTTTT,CSVDRGQTGELFF
-,TRBV6-5,TRBD2,TRBJ2-3,TGTGCCAGCAGTTACTCGAGGGGACTAGGAGAGTATTTT,CASSYSRGLGEYF
-,TRBV5-1,TRBD1,TRBJ2-7,TGCGCCAGCAGCTTCGGACAGGGAATAGACGAGCAGTACTTC,CASSFGQGIDEQYF
-,TRBV15,TRBD2,TRBJ2-2,TGTGCCACCAGCAGAGATCCGACTAGCGGGGGGAGCACCGGGGAGCTGTTTTTT,CATSRDPTSGGSTGELFF
-,TRBV9,-,TRBJ2-7,TGTGCCAGCAGCGTATTCGACGAGCAGTACTTC,CASSVFDEQYF
-,TRBV19,TRBD1,TRBJ2-7,TGTGCCAGTAGTAAGATTTTAGGACAGGGGGTCCGCGAGCAGTACTTC,CASSKILGQGVREQYF